The text below deals with one T cell receptor (beta chain). Per the germline V gene, CDR1 is SGHRS and CDR2 is YFSETQ. Deletions cut 7 bases from V and 5 bases from J, with 13 bases between. The CDR3 sequence is 14 residues long. In each case, RNA was isolated and then reverse transcribed into cDNA as the sequencing template. Sequencing was performed with immunoSEQ multiplex PCR; in TCRdb, only in-frame clones are kept and a portion is missing. Of about 37,000 clones listed, over 50% are singletons. The sample belongs to a study of CD8+ T cells in alopecia areata. CD4+ cells of four to six patients were subjected to sorting into CD25+CD127- cells.

The TCR was taken from a human donor with alopecia areata. J is TRBJ1-6 and V is TRBV5-1, with D possibly being TRBD1 (6 bases). The sample consisted of CD4+ Tregs sorted from blood. The CDR3 protein is CASQEQGNNSPLHF. The CDR3 DNA reads TGCGCCAGCCAAGAGCAGGGGAATAATTCACCCCTCCACTTT.